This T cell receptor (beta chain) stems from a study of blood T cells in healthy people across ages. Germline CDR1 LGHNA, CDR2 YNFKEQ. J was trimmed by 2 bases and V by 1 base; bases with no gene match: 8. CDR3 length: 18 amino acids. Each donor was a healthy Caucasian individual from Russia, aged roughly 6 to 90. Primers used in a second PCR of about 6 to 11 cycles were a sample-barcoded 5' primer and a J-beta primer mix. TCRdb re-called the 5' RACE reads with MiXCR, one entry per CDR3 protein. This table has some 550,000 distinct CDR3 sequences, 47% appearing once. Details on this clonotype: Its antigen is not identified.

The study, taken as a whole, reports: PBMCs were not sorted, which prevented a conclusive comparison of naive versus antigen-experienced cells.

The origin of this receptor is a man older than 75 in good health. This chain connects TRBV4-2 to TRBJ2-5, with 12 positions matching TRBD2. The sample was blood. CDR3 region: CASSQARGLAGPQETQYF. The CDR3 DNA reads TGTGCCAGCAGCCAAGCCCGCGGACTAGCGGGACCTCAAGAGACCCAGTACTTC.